This T cell receptor (beta chain) was documented in a study of blood T cell repertoires in COVID-19. At the level of the study: Sources were T cells, B-cell-depleted T cells, or PBMCs; the material itself was cDNA or gDNA.

In the study's own analysis: Counts of nucleated cells, estimated from reference gene primer amplification, were obtained. Here immunoSEQ multiplex PCR was the method, and the copy in TCRdb shows in-frame clones only, minus some. The V and J calls and the clone size are those of that table, but D and trimming were determined from the DNA. The table has around 60,000 clones, about four fifths seen once. Unmatched junction bases numbered 2, after V lost 2 bases and J lost 4 bases. The CDR3 totals 14 residues. CDR1 and CDR2 from the germline V gene are ENHRY and SYGVKD. Material: peripheral blood. J is TRBJ2-3 and V is TRBV10-3; 8 nucleotides line up with TRBD2. This TCR was recovered from a man aged 60 to 69 with COVID-19, enrolled during active disease. CDR3 loop: CAISEREGADTQYF. DNA for the CDR3: TGTGCCATCAGTGAGCGGGAGGGCGCAGATACGCAGTATTTT.